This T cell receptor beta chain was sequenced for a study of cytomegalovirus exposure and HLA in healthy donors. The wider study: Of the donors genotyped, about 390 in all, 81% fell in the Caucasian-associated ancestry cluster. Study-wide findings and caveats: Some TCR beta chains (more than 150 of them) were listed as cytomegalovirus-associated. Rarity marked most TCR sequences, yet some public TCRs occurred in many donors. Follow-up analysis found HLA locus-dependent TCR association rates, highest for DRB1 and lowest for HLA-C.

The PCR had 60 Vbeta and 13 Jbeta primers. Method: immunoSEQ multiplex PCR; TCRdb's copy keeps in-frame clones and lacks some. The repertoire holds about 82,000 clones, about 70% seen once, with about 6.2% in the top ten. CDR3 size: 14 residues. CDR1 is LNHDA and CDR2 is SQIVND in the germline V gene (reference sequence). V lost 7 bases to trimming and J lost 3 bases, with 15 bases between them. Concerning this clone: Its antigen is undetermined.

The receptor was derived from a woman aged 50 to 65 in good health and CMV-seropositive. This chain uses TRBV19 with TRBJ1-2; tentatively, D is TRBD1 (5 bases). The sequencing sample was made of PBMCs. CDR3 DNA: TGTGCCAGTATAGGGGTTGAGAGAGACTATGGCTACACCTTC. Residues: CASIGVERDYGYTF.